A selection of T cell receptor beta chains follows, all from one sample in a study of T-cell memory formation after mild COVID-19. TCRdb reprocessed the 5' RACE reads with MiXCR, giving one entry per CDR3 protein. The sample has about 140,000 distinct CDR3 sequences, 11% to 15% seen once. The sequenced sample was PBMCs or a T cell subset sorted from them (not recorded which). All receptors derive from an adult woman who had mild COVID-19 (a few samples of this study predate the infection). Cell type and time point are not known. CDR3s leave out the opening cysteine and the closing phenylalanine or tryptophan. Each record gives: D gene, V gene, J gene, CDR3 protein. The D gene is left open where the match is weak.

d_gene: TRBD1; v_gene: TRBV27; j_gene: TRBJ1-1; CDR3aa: ASSPRGQMNTEAF
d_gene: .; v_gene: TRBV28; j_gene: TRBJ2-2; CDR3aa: ASSAPFEVRAGELF
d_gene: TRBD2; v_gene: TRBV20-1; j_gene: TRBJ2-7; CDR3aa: SARDVGLAGGSSYEQY
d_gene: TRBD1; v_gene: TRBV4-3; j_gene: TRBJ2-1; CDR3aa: ASSDRDREYNEQF
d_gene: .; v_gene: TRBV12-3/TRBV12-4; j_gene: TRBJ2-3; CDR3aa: ASSLRGSGTDTQY
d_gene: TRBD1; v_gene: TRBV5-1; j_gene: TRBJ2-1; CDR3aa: ASGVTGGPYNEQF
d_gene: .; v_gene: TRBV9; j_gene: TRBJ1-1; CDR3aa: ASSPQGNTEAF
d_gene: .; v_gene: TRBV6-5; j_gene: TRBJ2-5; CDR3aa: ASRGEGETQY
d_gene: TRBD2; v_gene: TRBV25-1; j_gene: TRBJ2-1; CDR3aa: ASSEYSSGGAVEQF
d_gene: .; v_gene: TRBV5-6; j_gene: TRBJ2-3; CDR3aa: ASSLGQGGADTQY
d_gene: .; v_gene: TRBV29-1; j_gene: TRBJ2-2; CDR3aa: SVAQADANTGELF
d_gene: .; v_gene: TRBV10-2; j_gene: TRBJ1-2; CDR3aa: ASSESWLDGYT
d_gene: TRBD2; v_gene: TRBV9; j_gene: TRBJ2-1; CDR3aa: ASSPGLVSYNEQF
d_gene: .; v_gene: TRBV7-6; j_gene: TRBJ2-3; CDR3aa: ASSLVRMRGVTDTQY
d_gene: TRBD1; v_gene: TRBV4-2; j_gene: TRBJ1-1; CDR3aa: ASSQFSGGNTEAF
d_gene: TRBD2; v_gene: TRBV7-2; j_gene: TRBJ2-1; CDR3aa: ASSFFGLAGSYNEQF
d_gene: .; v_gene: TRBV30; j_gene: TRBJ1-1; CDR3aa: AWSGAPNTEAF
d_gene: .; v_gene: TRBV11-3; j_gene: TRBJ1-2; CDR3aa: ASSSRDRPPNYGYT
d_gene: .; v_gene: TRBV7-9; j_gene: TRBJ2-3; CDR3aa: ASSGYTDTQY
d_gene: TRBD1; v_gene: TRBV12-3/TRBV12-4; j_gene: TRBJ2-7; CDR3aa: ASNSAGGSYEQY
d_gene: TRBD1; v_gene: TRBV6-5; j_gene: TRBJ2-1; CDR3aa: ASSRKGQGFYNEQF
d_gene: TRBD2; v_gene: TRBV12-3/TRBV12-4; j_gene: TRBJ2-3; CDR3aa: ASSSSGGLLDTQY
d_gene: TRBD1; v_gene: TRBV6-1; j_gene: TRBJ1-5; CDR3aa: ASTPGQGRQPQH
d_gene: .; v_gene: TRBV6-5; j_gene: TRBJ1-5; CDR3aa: ASSPGTRWSNQPQH
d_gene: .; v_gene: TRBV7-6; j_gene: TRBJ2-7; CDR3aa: ASSLTGPHEQY
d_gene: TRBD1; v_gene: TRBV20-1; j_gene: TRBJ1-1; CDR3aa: SARVDRLNTEAF
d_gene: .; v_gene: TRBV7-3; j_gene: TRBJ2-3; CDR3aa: ASSLGHALGTDTQY
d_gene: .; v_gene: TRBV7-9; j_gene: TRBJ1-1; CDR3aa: ASVQGGRGGMNTEAF
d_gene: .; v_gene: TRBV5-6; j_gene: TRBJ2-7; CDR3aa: ASSSTPSYEQY
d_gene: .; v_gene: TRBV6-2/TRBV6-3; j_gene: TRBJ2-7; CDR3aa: ASQAHEVDEQY
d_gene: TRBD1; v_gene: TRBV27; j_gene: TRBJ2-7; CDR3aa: ASSPTTGGIYEQY
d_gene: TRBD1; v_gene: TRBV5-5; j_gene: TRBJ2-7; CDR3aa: ASSGQGDEQY
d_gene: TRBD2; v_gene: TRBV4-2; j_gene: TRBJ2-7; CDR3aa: ASSQDGPLAGGYEQY
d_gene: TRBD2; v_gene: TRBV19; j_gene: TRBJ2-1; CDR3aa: ASSILAGTADEQF
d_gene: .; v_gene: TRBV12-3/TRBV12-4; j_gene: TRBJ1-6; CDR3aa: ASNIQNSPLH
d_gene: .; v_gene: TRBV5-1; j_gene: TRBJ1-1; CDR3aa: ASSLWQIENTEAF
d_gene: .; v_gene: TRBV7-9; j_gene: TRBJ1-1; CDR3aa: ASSLHQGGPNTEAF